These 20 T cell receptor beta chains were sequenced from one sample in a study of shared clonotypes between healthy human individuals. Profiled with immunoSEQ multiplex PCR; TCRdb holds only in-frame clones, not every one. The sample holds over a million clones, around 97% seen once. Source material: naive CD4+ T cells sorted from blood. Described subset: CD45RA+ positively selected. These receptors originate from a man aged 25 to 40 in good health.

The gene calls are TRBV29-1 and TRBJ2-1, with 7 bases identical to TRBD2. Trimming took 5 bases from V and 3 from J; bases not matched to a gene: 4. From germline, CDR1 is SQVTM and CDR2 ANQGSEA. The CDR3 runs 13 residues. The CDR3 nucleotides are TGCAGCGTTTCTGGGAGGGACTACAATGAGCAGTTCTTC. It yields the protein CSVSGRDYNEQFF.

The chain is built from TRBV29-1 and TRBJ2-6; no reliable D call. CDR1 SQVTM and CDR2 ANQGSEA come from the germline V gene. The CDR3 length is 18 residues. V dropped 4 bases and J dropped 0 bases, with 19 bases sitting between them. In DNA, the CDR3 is TGCAGCGTTGGCAACTATCCGCCCGGATACTCTGGGGCCAACGTCCTGACTTTC. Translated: CSVGNYPPGYSGANVLTF.

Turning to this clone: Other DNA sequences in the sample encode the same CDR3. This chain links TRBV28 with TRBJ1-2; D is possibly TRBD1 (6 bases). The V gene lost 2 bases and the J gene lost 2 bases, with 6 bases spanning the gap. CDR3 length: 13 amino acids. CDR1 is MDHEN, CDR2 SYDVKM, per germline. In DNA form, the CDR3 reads TGTGCCAGCAGTTTAACAGGGAACTATGGCTACACCTTC. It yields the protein CASSLTGNYGYTF.

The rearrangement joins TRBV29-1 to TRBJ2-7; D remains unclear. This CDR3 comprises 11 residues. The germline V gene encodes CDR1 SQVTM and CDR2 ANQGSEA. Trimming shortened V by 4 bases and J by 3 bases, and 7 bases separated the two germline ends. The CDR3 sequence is CSVGLLYEQYF. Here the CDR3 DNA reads TGCAGCGTTGGGCTCCTCTACGAGCAGTACTTC.

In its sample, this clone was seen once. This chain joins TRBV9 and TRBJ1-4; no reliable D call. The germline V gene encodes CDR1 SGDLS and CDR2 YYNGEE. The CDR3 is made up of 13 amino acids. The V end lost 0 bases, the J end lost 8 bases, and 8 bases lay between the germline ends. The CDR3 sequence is CASSVGEREKLFF. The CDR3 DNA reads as TGTGCCAGCAGCGTAGGGGAGAGGGAAAAACTGTTTTTT. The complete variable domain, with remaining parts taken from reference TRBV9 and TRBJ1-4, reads DSGVTQTPKHLITATGQRVTLRCSPRSGDLSVYWYQQSLDQGLQFLIQYYNGEERAKGNILERFSAQQFPDLHSELNLSSLELGDSALYFCASSVGEREKLFFGSGTQLSVL.

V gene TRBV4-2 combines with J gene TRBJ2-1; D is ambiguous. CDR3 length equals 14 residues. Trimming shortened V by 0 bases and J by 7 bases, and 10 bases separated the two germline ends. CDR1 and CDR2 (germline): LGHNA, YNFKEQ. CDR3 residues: CASSQDVRTNEQFF. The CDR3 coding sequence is TGTGCCAGCAGCCAAGATGTTCGTACTAATGAGCAGTTCTTC.

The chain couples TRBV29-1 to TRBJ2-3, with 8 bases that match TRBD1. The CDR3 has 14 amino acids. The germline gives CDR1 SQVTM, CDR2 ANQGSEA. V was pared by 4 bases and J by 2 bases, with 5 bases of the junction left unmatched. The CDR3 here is CSVVEDRDTDTQYF. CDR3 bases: TGCAGCGTTGTAGAGGACAGGGACACAGATACGCAGTATTTT.

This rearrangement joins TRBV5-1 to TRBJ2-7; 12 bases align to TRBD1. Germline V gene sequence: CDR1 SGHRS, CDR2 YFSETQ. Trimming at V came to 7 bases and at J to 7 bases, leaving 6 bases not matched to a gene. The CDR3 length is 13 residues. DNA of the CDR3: TGCGCCAGCGCGGGACAGGGGGCTGAAGAGCAGTACTTC. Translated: CASAGQGAEEQYF. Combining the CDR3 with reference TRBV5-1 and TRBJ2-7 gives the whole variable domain KAGVTQTPRYLIKTRGQQVTLSCSPISGHRSVSWYQQTPGQGLQFLFEYFSETQRNKGNFPGRFSGRQFSNSRSEMNVSTLELGDSALYLCASAGQGAEEQYFGPGTRLTVT.

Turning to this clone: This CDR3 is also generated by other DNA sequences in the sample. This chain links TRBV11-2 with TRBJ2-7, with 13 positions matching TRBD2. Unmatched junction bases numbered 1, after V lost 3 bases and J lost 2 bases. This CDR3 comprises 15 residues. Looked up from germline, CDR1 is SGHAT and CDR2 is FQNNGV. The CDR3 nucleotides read TGTGCCAGCAGCTTGGGACTAGCGGGAACCTACGAGCAGTACTTC. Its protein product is CASSLGLAGTYEQYF. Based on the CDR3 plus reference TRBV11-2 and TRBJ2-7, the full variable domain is EAGVAQSPRYKIIEKRQSVAFWCNPISGHATLYWYQQILGQGPKLLIQFQNNGVVDDSQLPKDRFSAERLKGVDSTLKIQPAKLEDSAVYLCASSLGLAGTYEQYFGPGTRLTVT.

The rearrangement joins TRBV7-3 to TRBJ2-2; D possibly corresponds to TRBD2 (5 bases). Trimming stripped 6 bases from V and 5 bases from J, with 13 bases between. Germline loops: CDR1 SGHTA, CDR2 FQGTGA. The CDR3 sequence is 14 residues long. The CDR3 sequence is CASRDGLGTGELFF. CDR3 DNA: TGTGCCAGCAGAGATGGACTTGGGACCGGGGAGCTGTTTTTT.

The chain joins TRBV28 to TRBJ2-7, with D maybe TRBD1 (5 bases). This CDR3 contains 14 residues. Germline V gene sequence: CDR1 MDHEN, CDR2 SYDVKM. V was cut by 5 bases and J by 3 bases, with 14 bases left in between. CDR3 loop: CASSAGLSGYEQYF. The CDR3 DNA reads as TGTGCCAGCAGTGCAGGGCTTAGTGGCTACGAGCAGTACTTC.

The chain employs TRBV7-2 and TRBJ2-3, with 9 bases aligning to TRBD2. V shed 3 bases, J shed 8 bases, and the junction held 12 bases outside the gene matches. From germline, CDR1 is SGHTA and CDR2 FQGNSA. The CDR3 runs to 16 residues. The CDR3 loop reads CASSFRLADHHFTQYF. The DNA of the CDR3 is TGTGCCAGCAGCTTTAGACTAGCGGATCACCATTTTACGCAGTATTTT. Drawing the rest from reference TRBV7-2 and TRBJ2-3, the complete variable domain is GAGVSQSPSNKVTEKGKDVELRCDPISGHTALYWYRQSLGQGLEFLIYFQGNSAPDKSGLPSDRFSAERTGGSVSTLTIQRTQQEDSAVYLCASSFRLADHHFTQYFGPGTRLTVL.

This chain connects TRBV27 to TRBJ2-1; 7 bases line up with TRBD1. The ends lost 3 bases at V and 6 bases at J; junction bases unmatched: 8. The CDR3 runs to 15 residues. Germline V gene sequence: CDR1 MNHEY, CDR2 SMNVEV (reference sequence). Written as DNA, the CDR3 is TGTGCCAGCAGTTTCCGACAGGGACCCTCCAATGAGCAGTTCTTC. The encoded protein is CASSFRQGPSNEQFF.

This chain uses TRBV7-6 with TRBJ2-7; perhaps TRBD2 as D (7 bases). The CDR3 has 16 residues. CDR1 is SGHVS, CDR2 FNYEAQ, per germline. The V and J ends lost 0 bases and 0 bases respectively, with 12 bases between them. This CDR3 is CASSLAPGGASYEQYF. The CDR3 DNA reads TGTGCCAGCAGCTTAGCGCCTGGGGGGGCCTCCTACGAGCAGTACTTC.

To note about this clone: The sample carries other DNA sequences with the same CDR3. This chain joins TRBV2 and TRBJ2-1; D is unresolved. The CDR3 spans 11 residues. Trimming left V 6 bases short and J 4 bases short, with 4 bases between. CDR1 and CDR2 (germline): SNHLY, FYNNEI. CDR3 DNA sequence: TGTGCCAGCAGCACTTACAATGAGCAGTTCTTC. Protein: CASSTYNEQFF.

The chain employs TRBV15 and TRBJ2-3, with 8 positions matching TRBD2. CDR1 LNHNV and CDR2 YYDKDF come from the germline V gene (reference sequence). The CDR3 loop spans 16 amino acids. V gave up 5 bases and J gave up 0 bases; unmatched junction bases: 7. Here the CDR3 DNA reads TGTGCCACCAGCCCGCGGGAGGTCCGAAGCACAGATACGCAGTATTTT. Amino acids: CATSPREVRSTDTQYF.

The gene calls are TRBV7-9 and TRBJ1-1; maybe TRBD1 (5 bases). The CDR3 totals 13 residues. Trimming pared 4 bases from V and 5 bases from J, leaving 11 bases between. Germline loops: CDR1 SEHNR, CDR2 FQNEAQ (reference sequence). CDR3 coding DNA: TGTGCCAGCAGCTCCAAGGGGAGGACTGAAGCTTTCTTT. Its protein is CASSSKGRTEAFF.

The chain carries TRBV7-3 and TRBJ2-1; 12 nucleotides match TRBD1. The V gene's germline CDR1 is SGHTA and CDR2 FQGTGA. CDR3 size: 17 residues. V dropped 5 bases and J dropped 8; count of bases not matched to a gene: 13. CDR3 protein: CASSNKRGDRGLYEQFF. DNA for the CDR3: TGTGCCAGCAGCAACAAAAGAGGGGACAGGGGGCTGTATGAGCAGTTCTTC. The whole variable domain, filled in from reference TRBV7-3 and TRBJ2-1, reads GAGVSQTPSNKVTEKGKYVELRCDPISGHTALYWYRQSLGQGPEFLIYFQGTGAADDSGLPNDRFFAVRPEGSVSTLKIQRTERGDSAVYLCASSNKRGDRGLYEQFFGPGTRLTVL.

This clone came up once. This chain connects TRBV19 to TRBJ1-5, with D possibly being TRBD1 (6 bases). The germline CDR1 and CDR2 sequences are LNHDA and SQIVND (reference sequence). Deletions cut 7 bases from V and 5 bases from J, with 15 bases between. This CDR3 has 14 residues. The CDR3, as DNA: TGTGCCAGTACTTGGGGCAGGGGCCATCAGCCCCAGCATTTT. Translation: CASTWGRGHQPQHF. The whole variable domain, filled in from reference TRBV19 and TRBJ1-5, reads DGGITQSPKYLFRKEGQNVTLSCEQNLNHDAMYWYRQDPGQGLRLIYYSQIVNDFQKGDIAEGYSVSREKKESFPLTVTSAQKNPTAFYLCASTWGRGHQPQHFGDGTRLSIL.

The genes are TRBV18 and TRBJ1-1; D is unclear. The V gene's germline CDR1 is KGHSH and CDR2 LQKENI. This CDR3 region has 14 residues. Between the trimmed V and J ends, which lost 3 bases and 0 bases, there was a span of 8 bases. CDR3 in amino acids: CASSPHKMNTEAFF. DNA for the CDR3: TGTGCCAGCTCACCGCACAAAATGAACACTGAAGCTTTCTTT.